The sequence of this TCR beta chain was determined in a study of blood T cell repertoires in COVID-19. Overall study: The cDNA or gDNA used as material had been derived from T cells, B-cell-depleted T cells, or PBMCs.

This table comes from immunoSEQ multiplex PCR, and its TCRdb copy is limited to in-frame clones, with some not included. Here the sample spans fewer than 90,000 clones, 65% to 85% being singletons. Germline V gene lookup returns CDR1 SGHRS and CDR2 YFSETQ. This CDR3 is built from 11 residues. Trimming removed 4 bases at V and 1 base at J, with 3 bases between. J is TRBJ2-7 and V is TRBV5-1; D not resolved. Input material: peripheral blood. This receptor was identified in a man between 65 and 79 years old with COVID-19, enrolled during active disease. The CDR3 nucleotides are TGCGCCAGCAGCGAGTCCTACGAGCAGTACTTC. Translating it yields CASSESYEQYF.